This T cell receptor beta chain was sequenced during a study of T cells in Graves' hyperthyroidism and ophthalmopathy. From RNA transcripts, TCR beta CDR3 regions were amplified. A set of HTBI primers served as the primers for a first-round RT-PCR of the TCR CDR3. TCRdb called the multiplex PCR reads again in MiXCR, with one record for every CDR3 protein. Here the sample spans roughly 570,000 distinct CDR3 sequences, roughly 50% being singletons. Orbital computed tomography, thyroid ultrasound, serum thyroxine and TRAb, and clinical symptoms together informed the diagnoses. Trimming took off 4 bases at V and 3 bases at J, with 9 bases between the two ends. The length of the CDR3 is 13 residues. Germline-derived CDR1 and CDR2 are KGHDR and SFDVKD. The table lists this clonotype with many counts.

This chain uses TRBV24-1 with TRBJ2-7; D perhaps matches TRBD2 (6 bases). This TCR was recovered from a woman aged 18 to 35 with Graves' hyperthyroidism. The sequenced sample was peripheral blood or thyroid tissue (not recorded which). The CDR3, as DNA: TGTGCCACCAGTGACGGTAGCGGCTACGAGCAGTACTTC. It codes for CATSDGSGYEQYF.